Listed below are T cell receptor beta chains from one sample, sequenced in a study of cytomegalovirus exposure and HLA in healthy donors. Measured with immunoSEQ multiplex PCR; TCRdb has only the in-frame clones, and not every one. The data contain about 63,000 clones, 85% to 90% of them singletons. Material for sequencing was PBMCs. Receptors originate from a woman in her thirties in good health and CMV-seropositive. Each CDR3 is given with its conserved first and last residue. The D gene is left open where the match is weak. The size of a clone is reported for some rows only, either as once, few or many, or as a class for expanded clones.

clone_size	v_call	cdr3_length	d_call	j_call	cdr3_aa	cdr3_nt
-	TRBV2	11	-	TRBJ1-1	CASKEDTEAFF	TGTGCCAGCAAAGAGGACACTGAAGCTTTCTTT
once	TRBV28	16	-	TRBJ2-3	CASRPYVVGGKDTQYF	TGTGCCAGCAGACCATACGTAGTGGGAGGCAAGGATACGCAGTATTTT
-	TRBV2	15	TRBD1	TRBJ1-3	CASSTQQGGGNTIYF	TGTGCCAGCAGTACTCAACAGGGGGGAGGAAACACCATATATTTT
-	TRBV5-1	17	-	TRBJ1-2	CASSSTGPLIGGDGYTF	TGCGCCAGCAGCTCTACGGGACCTTTGATCGGGGGGGATGGCTACACCTTC
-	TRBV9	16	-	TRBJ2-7	CASSPTTALSSYEQYF	TGTGCCAGCAGCCCCACGACAGCCTTGAGCTCCTACGAGCAGTACTTC
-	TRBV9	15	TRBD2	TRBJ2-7	CASSVGLAGTYEQYF	TGTGCCAGCAGCGTAGGACTAGCGGGAACCTACGAGCAGTACTTC
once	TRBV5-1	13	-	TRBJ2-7	CASNGGTVYEQYF	TGCGCCAGCAACGGCGGGACAGTCTACGAGCAGTACTTC
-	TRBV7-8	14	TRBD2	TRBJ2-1	CASRFSGAYNEQFF	TGTGCCAGCCGTTTCAGCGGGGCCTACAATGAGCAGTTCTTC
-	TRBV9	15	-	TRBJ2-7	CASSVYGGPNAEQYF	TGTGCCAGCAGCGTATACGGGGGTCCGAACGCCGAGCAGTACTTC
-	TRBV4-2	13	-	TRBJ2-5	CASSPGLQETQYF	TGTGCCAGCAGTCCAGGGTTGCAAGAGACCCAGTACTTC
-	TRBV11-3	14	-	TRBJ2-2	CASSSQGPTGELFF	TGTGCCAGCAGCTCCCAGGGTCCCACCGGGGAGCTGTTTTTT
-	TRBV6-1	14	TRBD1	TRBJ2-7	CASSADRGTYEQYF	TGTGCCAGCAGTGCGGACAGGGGTACCTACGAGCAGTACTTC
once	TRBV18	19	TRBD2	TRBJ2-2	CASSPQALAGGTNTGELFF	TGTGCCAGCTCACCACAGGCCCTGGCGGGAGGGACGAACACCGGGGAGCTGTTTTTT
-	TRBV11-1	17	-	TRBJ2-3	CASSLTPTGLSTDTQYF	TGTGCCAGCAGCCTGACGCCGACGGGGTTGAGCACAGATACGCAGTATTTT
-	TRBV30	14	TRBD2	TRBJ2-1	CAWGLAGERNEQFF	TGTGCCTGGGGACTAGCGGGAGAAAGAAATGAGCAGTTCTTC
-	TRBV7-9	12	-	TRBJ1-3	CASSFTGNTIYF	TGTGCCAGCAGCTTTACAGGAAACACCATATATTTT
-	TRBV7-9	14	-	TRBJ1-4	CASSFGQGGEKLFF	TGTGCCAGCAGCTTTGGGCAGGGTGGTGAAAAACTGTTTTTT
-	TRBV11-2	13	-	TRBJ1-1	CASSSTANTEAFF	TGTGCCAGCAGTTCGACAGCTAACACTGAAGCTTTCTTT
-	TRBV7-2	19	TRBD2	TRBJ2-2	CASSLGRLAGNRRTGELFF	TGTGCCAGCAGCTTGGGGAGACTAGCGGGGAACAGGAGGACCGGGGAGCTGTTTTTT
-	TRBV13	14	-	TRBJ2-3	CASSPSALKDTQYF	TGTGCCAGCAGCCCAAGCGCCCTTAAAGATACGCAGTATTTT
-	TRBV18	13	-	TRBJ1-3	CASSPEAGNTIYF	TGTGCCAGCTCACCAGAGGCTGGAAACACCATATATTTT
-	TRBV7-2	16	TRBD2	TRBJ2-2	CASSRTPGLAGGELFF	TGTGCCAGCAGCAGAACCCCGGGACTAGCTGGCGGGGAGCTGTTTTTT
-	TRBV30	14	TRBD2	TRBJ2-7	CAWSETSGPYEQYF	TGTGCCTGGAGTGAGACTAGCGGACCCTACGAGCAGTACTTC
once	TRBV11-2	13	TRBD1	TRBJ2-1	CASSSWTGDEQFF	TGTGCCAGCAGCTCCTGGACAGGCGATGAGCAGTTCTTC
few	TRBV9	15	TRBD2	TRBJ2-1	CASSVQGTSGNEQFF	TGTGCCAGCAGCGTCCAAGGGACTAGCGGCAATGAGCAGTTCTTC